This T cell receptor beta chain was obtained from a study of control samples from healthy donors and cancer patients (TCRdb year 2020). Concerning this clone itself: The target of this receptor is not known. The record has no base qualities; no much larger clone is one base away.

The library was generated by the immunoSEQ multiplex PCR assay. Drawn from immuneACCESS, this table holds only the in-frame rearrangements with V and J called that TCRdb kept. Clones are partly lost; checked studies trace under half to an unresolved V gene and leave the rest unexplained. The table for this sample lists about 98,000 clones; around three quarters of them were counted only once. Of the sample, about 10% is held by the ten largest clones. The germline V gene (reference sequence) sets CDR1 to SGHKS and CDR2 to YYEKEE. V and J lose 0 bases and 2 bases, and a span of 19 bases separates them. The CDR3 spans 18 residues, from the cysteine through the phenylalanine. Only the CDR3 region is kept as DNA, spanning 54 bases read in frame from base 1.

The sequence links TRBV5-5 to TRBJ2-3; the D call is possibly TRBD1 or TRBD2, each sharing 5 bases. Material for sequencing was blood. The sequence derives from a woman aged 25-40 years in good health. The encoded CDR3 is CASSLDRDWGTDTDTQYF. The DNA sequence is given as TGTGCCAGCAGCTTGGACCGGGATTGGGGGACGGACACAGATACGCAGTATTTT.